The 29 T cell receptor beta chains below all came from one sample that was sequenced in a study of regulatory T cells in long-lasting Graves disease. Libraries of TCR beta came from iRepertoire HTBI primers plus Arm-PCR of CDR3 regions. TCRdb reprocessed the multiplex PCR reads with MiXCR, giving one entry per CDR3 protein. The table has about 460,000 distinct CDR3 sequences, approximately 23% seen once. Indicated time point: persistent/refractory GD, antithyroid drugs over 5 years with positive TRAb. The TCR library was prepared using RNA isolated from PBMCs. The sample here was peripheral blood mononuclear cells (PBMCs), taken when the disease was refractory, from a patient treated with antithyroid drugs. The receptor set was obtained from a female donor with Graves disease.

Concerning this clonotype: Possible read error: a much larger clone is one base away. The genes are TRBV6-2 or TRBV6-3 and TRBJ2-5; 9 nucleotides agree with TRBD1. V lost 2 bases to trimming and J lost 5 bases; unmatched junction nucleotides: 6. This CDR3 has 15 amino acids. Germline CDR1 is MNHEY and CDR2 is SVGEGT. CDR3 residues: CASSYPLTGGETQYF. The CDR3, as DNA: TGTGCCAGCAGTTACCCACTGACAGGGGGTGAGACCCAGTACTTC.

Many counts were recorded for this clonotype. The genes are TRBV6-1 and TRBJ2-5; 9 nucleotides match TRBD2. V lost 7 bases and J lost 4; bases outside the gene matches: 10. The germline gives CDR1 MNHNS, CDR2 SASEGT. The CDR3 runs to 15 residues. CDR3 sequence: CASTKSSGIRETQYF. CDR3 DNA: TGTGCCAGCACCAAGTCTAGCGGGATACGAGAGACCCAGTACTTC.

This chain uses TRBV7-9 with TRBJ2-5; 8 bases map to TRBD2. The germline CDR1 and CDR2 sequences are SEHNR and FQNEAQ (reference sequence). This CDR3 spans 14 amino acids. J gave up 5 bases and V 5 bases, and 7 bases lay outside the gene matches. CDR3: CASSQPGGRETQYF. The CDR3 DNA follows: TGTGCCAGCAGCCAGCCGGGGGGGCGGGAGACCCAGTACTTC.

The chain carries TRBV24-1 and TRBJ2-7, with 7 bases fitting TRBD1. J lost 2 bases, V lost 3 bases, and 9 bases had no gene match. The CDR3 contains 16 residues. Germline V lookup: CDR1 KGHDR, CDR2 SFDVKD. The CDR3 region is CATSDVSGTGAYEQYF. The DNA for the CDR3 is TGTGCCACCAGTGATGTCTCCGGCACAGGGGCCTACGAGCAGTACTTC.

The DNA for the CDR3 is TGCGCCAGCAGTGAGGTACTAGATCAGCCCCAGCATTTT. Its protein product is CASSEVLDQPQHF. The V call is TRBV10-1, the J call TRBJ1-5; D gene uncertain. Per the germline V gene, CDR1 is WNHNN and CDR2 is SYGVQD (reference sequence). Trimming cost V 2 bases and J 5 bases, with 7 bases left between them. This CDR3 region has 13 residues.

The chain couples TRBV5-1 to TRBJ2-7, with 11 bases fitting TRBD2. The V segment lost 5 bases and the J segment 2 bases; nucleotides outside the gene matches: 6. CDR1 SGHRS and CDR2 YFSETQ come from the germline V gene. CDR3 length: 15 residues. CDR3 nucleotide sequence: TGCGCCAGCAGTAGGACTAGCGGGTCCACCTACGAGCAGTACTTC. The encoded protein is CASSRTSGSTYEQYF.

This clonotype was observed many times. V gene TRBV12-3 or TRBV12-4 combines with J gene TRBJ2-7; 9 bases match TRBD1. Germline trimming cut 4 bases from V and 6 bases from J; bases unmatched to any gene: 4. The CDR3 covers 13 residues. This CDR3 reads CASSWGTGSEQYF. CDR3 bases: TGTGCCAGCAGTTGGGGGACAGGGAGCGAGCAGTACTTC.

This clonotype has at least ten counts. The CDR3 region is CASSLLPGETQYF. The CDR3 DNA reads as TGTGCCAGCAGTCTCCTACCTGGGGAGACCCAGTACTTC. The gene calls are TRBV6-1 and TRBJ2-5; no clear D. The length of the CDR3 is 13 residues. From germline, CDR1 is MNHNS and CDR2 SASEGT. Trimming shortened V by 5 bases and J by 5 bases, and 12 bases separated the two germline ends.

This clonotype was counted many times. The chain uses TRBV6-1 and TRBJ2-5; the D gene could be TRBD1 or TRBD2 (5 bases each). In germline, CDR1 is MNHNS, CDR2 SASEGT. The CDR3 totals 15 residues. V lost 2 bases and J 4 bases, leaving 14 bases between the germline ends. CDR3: CASSEPWGTVETQYF. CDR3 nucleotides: TGTGCCAGCAGTGAACCTTGGGGGACGGTAGAGACCCAGTACTTC.

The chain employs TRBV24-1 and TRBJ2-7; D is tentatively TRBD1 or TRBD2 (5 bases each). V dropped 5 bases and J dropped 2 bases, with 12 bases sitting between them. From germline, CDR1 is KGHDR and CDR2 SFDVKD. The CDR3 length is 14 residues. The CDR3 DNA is TGTGCCACCAGTGGAACGGGACCCACCTACGAGCAGTACTTC. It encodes CATSGTGPTYEQYF.

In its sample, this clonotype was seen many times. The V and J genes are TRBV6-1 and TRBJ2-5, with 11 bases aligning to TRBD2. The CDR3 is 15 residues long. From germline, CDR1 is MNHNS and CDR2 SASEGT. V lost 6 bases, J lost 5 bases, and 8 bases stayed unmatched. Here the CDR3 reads CASRRIAGGSETQYF. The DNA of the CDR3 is TGTGCCAGCAGGAGGATAGCGGGAGGGTCGGAGACCCAGTACTTC.

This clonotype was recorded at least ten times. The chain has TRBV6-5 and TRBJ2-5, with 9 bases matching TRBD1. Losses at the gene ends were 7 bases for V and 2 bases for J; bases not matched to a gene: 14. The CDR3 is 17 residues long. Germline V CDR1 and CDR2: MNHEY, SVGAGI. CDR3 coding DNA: TGTGCCAGCACCGGGACAGGGAGAGCCACCCTTCAAGAGACCCAGTACTTC. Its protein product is CASTGTGRATLQETQYF.

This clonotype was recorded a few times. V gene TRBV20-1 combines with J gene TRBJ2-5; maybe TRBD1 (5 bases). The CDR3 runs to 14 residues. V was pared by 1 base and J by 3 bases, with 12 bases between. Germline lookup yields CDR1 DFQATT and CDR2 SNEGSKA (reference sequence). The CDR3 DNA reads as TGCAGTGCTAGAGCACCGACAGCCGAAGAGACCCAGTACTTC. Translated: CSARAPTAEETQYF.

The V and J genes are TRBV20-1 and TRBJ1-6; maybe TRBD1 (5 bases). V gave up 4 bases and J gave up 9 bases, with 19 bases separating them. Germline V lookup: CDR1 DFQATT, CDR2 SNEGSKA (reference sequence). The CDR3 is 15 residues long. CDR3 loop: CSATPGPESGSPLHF. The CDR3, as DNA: TGCAGTGCTACCCCGGGGCCGGAAAGTGGTTCACCCCTCCACTTT.

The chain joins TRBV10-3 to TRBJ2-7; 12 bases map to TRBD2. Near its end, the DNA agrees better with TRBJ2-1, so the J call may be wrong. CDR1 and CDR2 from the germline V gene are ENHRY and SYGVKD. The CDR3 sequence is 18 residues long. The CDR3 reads CAISDQLAGGGGYNEQFF. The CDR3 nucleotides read TGTGCCATCAGTGATCAACTAGCGGGGGGCGGAGGGTACAATGAGCAGTTCTTC.

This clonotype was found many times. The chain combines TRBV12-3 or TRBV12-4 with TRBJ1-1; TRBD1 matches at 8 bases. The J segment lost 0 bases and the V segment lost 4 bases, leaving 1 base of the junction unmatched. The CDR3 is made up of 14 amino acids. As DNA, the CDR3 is TGTGCCAGCAGTTCGACAGGGGTGAACACTGAAGCTTTCTTT. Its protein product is CASSSTGVNTEAFF.

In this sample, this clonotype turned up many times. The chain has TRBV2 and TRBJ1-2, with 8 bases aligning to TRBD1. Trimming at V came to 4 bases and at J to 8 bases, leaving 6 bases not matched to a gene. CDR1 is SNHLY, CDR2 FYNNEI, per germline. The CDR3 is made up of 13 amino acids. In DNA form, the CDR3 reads TGTGCCAGCAGTGTTCAGGGGGCGTGGGGCTACACCTTC. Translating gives CASSVQGAWGYTF.

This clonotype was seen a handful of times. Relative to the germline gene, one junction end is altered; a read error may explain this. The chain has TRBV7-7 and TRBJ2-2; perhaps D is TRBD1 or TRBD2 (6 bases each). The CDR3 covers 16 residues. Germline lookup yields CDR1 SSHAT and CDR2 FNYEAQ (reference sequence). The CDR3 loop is CASSYRGGGLTGELFF. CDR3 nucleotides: TGTGCTAGCAGCTACAGAGGGGGAGGCCTCACCGGGGAGCTGTTTTTT.

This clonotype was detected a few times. The CDR3 region is CASGNAQGAGNTIYF. CDR3 in DNA: TGTGCCAGCGGGAACGCCCAGGGGGCTGGAAACACCATATATTTT. The chain uses TRBV12-3 or TRBV12-4 and TRBJ1-3, with 7 nucleotides matching TRBD1. V shed 8 bases and J 2 bases; nucleotides not matched to a gene: 9. The CDR3 runs to 15 residues.

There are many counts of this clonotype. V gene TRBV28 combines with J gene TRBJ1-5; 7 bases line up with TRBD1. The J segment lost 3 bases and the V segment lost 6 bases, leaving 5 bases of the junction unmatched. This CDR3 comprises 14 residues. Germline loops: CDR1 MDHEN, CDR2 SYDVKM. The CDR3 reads CASSSTGLNQPQHF. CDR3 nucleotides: TGTGCCAGCAGCTCGACAGGGCTCAATCAGCCCCAGCATTTT.

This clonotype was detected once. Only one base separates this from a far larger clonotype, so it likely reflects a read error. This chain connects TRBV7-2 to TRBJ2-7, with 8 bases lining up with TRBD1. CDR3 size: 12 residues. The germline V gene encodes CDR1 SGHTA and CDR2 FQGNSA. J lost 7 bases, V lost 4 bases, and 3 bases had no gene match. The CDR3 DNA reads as TGTGCCAGCAGCTGGACAGGGAGGGAGCAGTACTTC. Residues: CASSWTGREQYF.

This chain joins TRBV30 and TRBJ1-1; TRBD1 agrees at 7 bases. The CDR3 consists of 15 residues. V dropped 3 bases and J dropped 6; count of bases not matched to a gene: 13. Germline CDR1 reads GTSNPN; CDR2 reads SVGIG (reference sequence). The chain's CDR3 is CAWSRRTGAGAEAFF. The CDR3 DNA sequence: TGTGCCTGGAGCCGGAGAACAGGGGCGGGAGCTGAAGCTTTCTTT. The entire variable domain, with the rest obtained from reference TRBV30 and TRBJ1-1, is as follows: SQTIHQWPATLVQPVGSPLSLECTVEGTSNPNLYWYRQAAGRGLQLLFYSVGIGQISSEVPQNLSASRPQDRQFILSSKKLLLSDSGFYLCAWSRRTGAGAEAFFGQGTRLTVV.

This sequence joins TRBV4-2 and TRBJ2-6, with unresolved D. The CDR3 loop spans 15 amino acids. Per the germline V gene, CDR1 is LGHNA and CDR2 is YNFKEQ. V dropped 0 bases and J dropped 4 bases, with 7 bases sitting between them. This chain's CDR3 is CASSQEGSGANVLTF. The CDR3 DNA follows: TGTGCCAGCAGCCAAGAAGGCTCCGGGGCCAACGTCCTGACTTTC.

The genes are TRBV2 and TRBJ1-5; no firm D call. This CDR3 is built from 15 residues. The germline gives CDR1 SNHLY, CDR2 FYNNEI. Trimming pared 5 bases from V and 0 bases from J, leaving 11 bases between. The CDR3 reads CASSYLDLSNQPQHF. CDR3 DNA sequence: TGTGCCAGCAGTTACCTTGACCTTAGCAATCAGCCCCAGCATTTT.

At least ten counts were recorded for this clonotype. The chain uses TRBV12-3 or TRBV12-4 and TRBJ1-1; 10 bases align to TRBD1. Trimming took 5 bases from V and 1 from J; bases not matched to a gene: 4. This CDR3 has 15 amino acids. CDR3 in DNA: TGTGCCAGCAGTCACAGGACAGGGGGGAACACTGAAGCTTTCTTT. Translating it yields CASSHRTGGNTEAFF.

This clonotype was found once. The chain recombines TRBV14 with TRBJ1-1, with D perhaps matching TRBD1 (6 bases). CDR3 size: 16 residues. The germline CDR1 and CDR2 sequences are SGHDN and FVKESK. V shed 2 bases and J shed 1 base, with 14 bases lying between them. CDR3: CASSQNWPGANTEAFF. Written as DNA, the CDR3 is TGTGCCAGCAGCCAAAATTGGCCAGGGGCGAACACTGAAGCTTTCTTT.

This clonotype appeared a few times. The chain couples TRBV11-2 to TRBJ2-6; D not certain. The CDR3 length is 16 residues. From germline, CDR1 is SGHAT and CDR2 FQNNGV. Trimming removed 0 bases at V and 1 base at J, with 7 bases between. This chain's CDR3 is CASSLDLPSGANVLTF. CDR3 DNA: TGTGCCAGCAGCTTAGATCTCCCTTCTGGGGCCAACGTCCTGACTTTC.

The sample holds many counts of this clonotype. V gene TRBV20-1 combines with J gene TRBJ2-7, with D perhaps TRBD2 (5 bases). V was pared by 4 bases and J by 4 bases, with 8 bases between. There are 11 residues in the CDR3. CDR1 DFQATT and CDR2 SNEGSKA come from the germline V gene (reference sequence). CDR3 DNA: TGCAGTGCTACCAGCGGTTACGAGCAGTACTTC. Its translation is CSATSGYEQYF.

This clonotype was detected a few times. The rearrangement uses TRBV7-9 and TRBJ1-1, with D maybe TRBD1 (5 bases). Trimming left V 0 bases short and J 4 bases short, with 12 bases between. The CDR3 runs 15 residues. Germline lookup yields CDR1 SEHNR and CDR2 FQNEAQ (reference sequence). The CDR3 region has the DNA TGTGCCAGCAGCTTAGCCGGAGGGGCGGCCACTGAAGCTTTCTTT. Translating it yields CASSLAGGAATEAFF.